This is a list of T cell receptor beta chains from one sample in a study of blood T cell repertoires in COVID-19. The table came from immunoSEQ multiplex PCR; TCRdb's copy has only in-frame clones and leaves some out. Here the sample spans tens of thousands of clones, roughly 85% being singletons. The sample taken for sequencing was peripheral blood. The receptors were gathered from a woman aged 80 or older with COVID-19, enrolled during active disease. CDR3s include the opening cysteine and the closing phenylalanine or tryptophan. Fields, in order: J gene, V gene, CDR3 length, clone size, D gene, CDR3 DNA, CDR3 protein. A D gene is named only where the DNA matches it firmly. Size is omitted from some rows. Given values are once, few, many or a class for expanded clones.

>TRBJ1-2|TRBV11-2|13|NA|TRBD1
TGTGCCAGCAGCGCGAAACAGGGGGCGAGCTACACCTTC
CASSAKQGASYTF
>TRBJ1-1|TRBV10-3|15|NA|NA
TGTGCCGCCACAGTAGTCCCGACCATGAACACTGAAGCTTTCTTT
CAATVVPTMNTEAFF
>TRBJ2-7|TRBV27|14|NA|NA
TGTGCCAGCAGTTTAGGAGGGAGTCTCTACGAGCAGTACTTC
CASSLGGSLYEQYF
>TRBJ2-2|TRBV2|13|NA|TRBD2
TGTGCCAGCATGCGGGAGAAGGCCGGGGAGCTGTTTTTT
CASMREKAGELFF
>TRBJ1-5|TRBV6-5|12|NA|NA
TGTGCCAGCACCTTCGCCGGTCAGCCCCAGCATTTT
CASTFAGQPQHF
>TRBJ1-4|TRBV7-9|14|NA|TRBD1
TGTGCCAGCAGCCGACAGGGGGCGCAGGAAAAACTGTTTTTT
CASSRQGAQEKLFF
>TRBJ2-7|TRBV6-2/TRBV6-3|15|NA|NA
TGTGCCAGCAGTTACTCCCGGCGGGCCATCTACGAGCAGTACTTC
CASSYSRRAIYEQYF
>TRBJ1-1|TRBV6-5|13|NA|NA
TGTGCCAGCAGTTACAGGGACACCCGGACGGCTTTCTTT
CASSYRDTRTAFF
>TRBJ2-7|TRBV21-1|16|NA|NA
TGTGCCAGCAGCAAAGCGCTCTGGGGGGGCATCGACGAGCAGTACTTC
CASSKALWGGIDEQYF
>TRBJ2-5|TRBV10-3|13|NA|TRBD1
TGTGCCATCAGTGGAGGGGGCGGTGAGACCCAGTACTTC
CAISGGGGETQYF
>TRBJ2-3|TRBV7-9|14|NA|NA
TGTGCCAGCCGAAGGACGACTAACACAGATACGCAGTATTTT
CASRRTTNTDTQYF
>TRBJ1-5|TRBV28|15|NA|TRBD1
TGTGCCAGCAGTTCTCGGACAGGGGGCATCCAGCCCCAGCATTTT
CASSSRTGGIQPQHF
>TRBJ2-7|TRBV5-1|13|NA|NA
TGCGCCAGCAGCTCCAATGGGCCCTACGAGCAGTACTTC
CASSSNGPYEQYF
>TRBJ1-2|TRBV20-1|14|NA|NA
TGCAGTGCTAGTGGGCAGGGGATTAACTATGGCTACACCTTC
CSASGQGINYGYTF
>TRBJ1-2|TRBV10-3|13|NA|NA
TGTGCCATCAGTGGGGGAGCAACCTATGGCTACACCTTC
CAISGGATYGYTF
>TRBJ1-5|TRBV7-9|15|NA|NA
TGTGCCAGCAGCTTAGCGCGAGGTGGTTATCAGCCCCAGCATTTT
CASSLARGGYQPQHF
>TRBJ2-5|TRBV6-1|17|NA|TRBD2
TGTGCCAGCAGTGCGCCGCCGGGACTAGCTGGTTTAAAGACCCAGTACTTC
CASSAPPGLAGLKTQYF
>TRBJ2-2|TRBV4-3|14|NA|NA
TGCGCCAGCAGCCCTCTGGGGGGTCCCGGGGAGCTGTTTTTT
CASSPLGGPGELFF
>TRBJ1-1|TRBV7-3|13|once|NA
TGTGCCAGCAGCACCAGGGAGGGGACTGAAGCTTTCTTT
CASSTREGTEAFF
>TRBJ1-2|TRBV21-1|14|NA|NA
TGTGCCAGAAGACAGGGACCCCCGAACTATGGCTACACCTTC
CARRQGPPNYGYTF
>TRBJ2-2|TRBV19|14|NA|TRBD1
TGTGCCAGTATCCCCAGGGGGCACACCGGGGAGCTGTTTTTT
CASIPRGHTGELFF
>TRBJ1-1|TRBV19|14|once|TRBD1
TGTGCCAGTGGGATAGGGGGACAGGGTAGTCGGGCTTTCTTT
CASGIGGQGSRAFF
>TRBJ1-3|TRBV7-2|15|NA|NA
TGTGCCAGCAGCCCGGGGACATACTCTGGAAACACCATATATTTT
CASSPGTYSGNTIYF
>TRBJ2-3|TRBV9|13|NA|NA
TGTGCCAGCAGCGTAGGGGGGGCAGATACGCAGTATTTT
CASSVGGADTQYF
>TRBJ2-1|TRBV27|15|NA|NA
TGTGCCAGCAGTTTACAACTTCCGATCTACAATGAGCAGTTCTTC
CASSLQLPIYNEQFF
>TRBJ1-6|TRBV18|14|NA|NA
TGTGCCAGCTCACCATCGGGGGGCCGCAATCCCCTCCACTTT
CASSPSGGRNPLHF
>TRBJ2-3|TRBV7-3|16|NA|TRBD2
TGTGCCAGCAGCTTAAATGGAGCGGGAAACACAGATACGCAGTATTTT
CASSLNGAGNTDTQYF
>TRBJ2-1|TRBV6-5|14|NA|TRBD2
TGTGCCAGCAGGCGGGAGGGCTCCTACAATGAGCAGTTCTTC
CASRREGSYNEQFF
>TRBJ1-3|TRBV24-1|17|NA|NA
TGTGCCACCAGTGATTCAGACAGATTTAGCTCTGGAAACACCATATATTTT
CATSDSDRFSSGNTIYF
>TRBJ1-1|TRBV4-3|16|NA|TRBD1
TGCGCCAGCAGCCGCGACAGGGGAAACACTTACACTGAAGCTTTCTTT
CASSRDRGNTYTEAFF
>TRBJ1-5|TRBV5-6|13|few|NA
TGTGCCAGCAGCCCGGGTCCTGGTCAGCCCCAGCATTTT
CASSPGPGQPQHF
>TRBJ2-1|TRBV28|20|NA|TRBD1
TGTGCCAGCAGACCCATCCAAGACAGGGGGCTCCAGGGTGGGTACAATGAGCAGTTCTTC
CASRPIQDRGLQGGYNEQFF
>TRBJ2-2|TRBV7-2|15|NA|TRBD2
TGTGCCAGCACCGTCCTAGCGGGGGTCACCGGGGAGCTGTTTTTT
CASTVLAGVTGELFF
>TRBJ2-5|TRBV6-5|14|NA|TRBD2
TGTGCCAGCAGTAGACTAGCGGGATTTGAGACCCAGTACTTC
CASSRLAGFETQYF
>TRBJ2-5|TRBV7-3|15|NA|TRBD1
TGTGCCAGCAGCTTGACAGGGGTTGCCCAAGAGACCCAGTACTTC
CASSLTGVAQETQYF
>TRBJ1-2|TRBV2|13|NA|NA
TGTGCCAGCAGTGTGGCGGGGGCGTATGGCTACACCTTC
CASSVAGAYGYTF
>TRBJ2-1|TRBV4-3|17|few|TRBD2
TGCGCCAGCAGCCATGTCTATGCTAGCGGGAGACAGAATGAGCAGTTCTTC
CASSHVYASGRQNEQFF
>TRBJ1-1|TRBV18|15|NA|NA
TGTGCCAGCTCACCCTTGACAGGAACGAACACTGAAGCTTTCTTT
CASSPLTGTNTEAFF
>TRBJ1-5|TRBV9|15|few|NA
TGTGCCAGCAGCGTAGCTGGGGGGATTAATCAGCCCCAGCATTTT
CASSVAGGINQPQHF
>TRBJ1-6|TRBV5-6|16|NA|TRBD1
TGTGCCAGCAGCGCGGCAGGGGGAATCTATAATTCACCCCTCCACTTT
CASSAAGGIYNSPLHF
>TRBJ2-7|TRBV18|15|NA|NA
TGTGCCAGCTCACCGGGCGACAGGTACACCTACGAGCAGTACTTC
CASSPGDRYTYEQYF
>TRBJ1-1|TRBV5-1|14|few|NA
TGCGCCAGCAGCTCCGGACAGATGAACACTGAAGCTTTCTTT
CASSSGQMNTEAFF
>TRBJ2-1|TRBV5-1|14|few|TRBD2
TGCGCCAGCAGCTTGACTAGCGGGAGCAATGAGCAGTTCTTC
CASSLTSGSNEQFF
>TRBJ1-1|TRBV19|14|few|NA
TGTGCCAGTAGTAAAACAGATGAGTCCACTGAAGCTTTCTTT
CASSKTDESTEAFF
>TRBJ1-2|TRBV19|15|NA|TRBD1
TGTGCCAGTAGTAAATACGGGACAGGGCCGGATGGCTACACCTTC
CASSKYGTGPDGYTF
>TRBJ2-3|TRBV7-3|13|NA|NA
TGTGCCAGCAGCCGAGGGCTCACAGATACGCAGTATTTT
CASSRGLTDTQYF
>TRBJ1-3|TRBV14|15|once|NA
TGTGCCAGCAGCCAAGTCAAGGGGTTTGGAAACACCATATATTTT
CASSQVKGFGNTIYF
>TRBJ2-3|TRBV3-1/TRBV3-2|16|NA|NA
TGTGCCAGCAGCCAAACAAGGGGACACATCACAGATACGCAGTATTTT
CASSQTRGHITDTQYF
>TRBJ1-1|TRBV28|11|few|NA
TGTGCCAGCAGTTTGAAGGAGTTAGCTTTCTTT
CASSLKELAFF
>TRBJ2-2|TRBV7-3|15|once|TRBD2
TGTGCCAGCAGCGAGCGGGGGGCGAGCACCGGGGAGCTGTTTTTT
CASSERGASTGELFF
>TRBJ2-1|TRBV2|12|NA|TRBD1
TGTGCCACCCGGGACAGGGGCAATGAGCAGTTCTTC
CATRDRGNEQFF
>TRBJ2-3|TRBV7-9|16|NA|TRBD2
TGTGCCAGCAGCTTAGGACTAGCGGGGGGCACAGATACGCAGTATTTT
CASSLGLAGGTDTQYF
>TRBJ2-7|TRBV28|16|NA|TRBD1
TGTGCCAGCTGTCCCGGGACAGGTTCGGGGACCTACGAGCAGTACTTC
CASCPGTGSGTYEQYF
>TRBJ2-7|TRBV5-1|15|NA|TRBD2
TGCGCCAGCAGCCCCGGACTAGCGGGAATTTACGAGCAGTACTTC
CASSPGLAGIYEQYF
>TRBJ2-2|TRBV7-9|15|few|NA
TGTGCCAGCAGCTCCCCATTGAGGGACACCGGGGAGCTGTTTTTT
CASSSPLRDTGELFF
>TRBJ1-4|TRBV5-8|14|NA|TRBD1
TGTGCCAGCAGCACCGGGACAGGGCATGAAAAACTGTTTTTT
CASSTGTGHEKLFF
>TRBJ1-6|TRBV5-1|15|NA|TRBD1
TGCGCCAGCAGCTCCCGGGACAGTCCTAATTCACCCCTCCACTTT
CASSSRDSPNSPLHF